This T cell receptor (beta chain) was documented in a study of T-cell memory formation after mild COVID-19. About the research overall: TCR clusters mostly belonged to single donors. Study findings and constraints: Second-wave clones reaching peak frequency on day 37 lacked confirmed SARS-CoV-2 specificity. Some responding clones appeared in pre-infection memory, suggesting cross-reactive memory joined.

CDR3 length equals 15 residues. Trimming cost V 4 bases and J 6 bases; bases outside gene matches: 6. Germline CDR1 is MNHEY and CDR2 is SVGAGI. TCR alpha and TCR beta cDNA libraries carrying sample barcodes and UMIs came from 5'RACE with constant-segment primers. TCRdb redid the calling of the 5' RACE reads with MiXCR, one entry per CDR3 protein. This sample carries roughly 250,000 distinct CDR3 sequences, approximately 16% of them seen once, and the ten largest clones take 3.5%. Remarks on this clonotype: Its target is not known.

The clonotype comes from a man aged 18 to 30 who had mild COVID-19 (a few samples of this study predate the infection). Cell type and time point are not known. This chain uses TRBV6-5 with TRBJ2-2; 9 bases fit TRBD2. The sample taken for sequencing was PBMCs or a T cell subset sorted from them (not recorded which). The CDR3 coding sequence is TGTGCCAGCAGTTTTATTGGCGGGGGGGCCGGGGAGCTGTTTTTT. As protein: CASSFIGGGAGELFF.